The 22 T cell receptor beta chains below were found in one sample sequenced in a study of blood T cell repertoires in COVID-19. Profiling relied on immunoSEQ multiplex PCR, and the TCRdb table lists in-frame clones only, not all of them. The data hold some 350,000 clones, with about 90% observed a single time. Sequencing was performed on peripheral blood. The receptors derive from a woman in her twenties or thirties with COVID-19, enrolled during active disease.

The table lists this clone with a count of one. The V call is TRBV6-5, the J call TRBJ2-7; the match to TRBD1 covers 7 bases. Per the germline V gene, CDR1 is MNHEY and CDR2 is SVGAGI. CDR3 length: 14 residues. Unmatched junction bases numbered 3, after V lost 2 bases and J lost 2 bases. In DNA form, the CDR3 reads TGTGCCAGCAGTTACGACAGGGTCCCCTACGAGCAGTACTTC. Its translation is CASSYDRVPYEQYF.

The V gene is TRBV4-1, the J gene TRBJ1-1; D call uncertain. The V gene's germline CDR1 is MGHRA and CDR2 YSYEKL. The CDR3 has 13 residues. Trimming stripped 5 bases from V and 2 bases from J, with 9 bases between. Here the CDR3 DNA reads TGCGCCAGCAGCTCCGCGGTTAACACTGAAGCTTTCTTT. It encodes CASSSAVNTEAFF.

The genes are TRBV4-3 and TRBJ2-3; 9 bases map to TRBD1. This CDR3 comprises 17 residues. J gave up 3 bases and V 0 bases, and 7 bases lay outside the gene matches. Germline CDR1 LGHNA, CDR2 YSLEER. CDR3 sequence (DNA): TGCGCCAGCAGCCAAGATCGGACAGGGGCGGTGACAGATACGCAGTATTTT. Translated, it gives CASSQDRTGAVTDTQYF.

The chain combines TRBV19 with TRBJ2-5; perhaps TRBD2 as D (7 bases). Germline V gene lookup returns CDR1 LNHDA and CDR2 SQIVND (reference sequence). The CDR3 extends over 20 amino acids. The germline V and J ends were trimmed by 0 bases and 4 bases, with 27 bases remaining between them. CDR3 sequence reads: CASSIEGGRVGQHYGETQYF. As DNA, the CDR3 is TGTGCCAGTAGTATAGAGGGGGGGCGCGTGGGTCAACATTATGGAGAGACCCAGTACTTC.

This clone was recorded only once. This chain joins TRBV19 and TRBJ2-7, with D hard to call. The CDR3 sequence is 16 residues long. Germline lookup yields CDR1 LNHDA and CDR2 SQIVND (reference sequence). V was trimmed by 1 base and J by 3 bases, leaving 16 bases between them. CDR3 nucleotides: TGTGCCAGTAGTATAGTAGGAAGCGTTTCGTTCTACGAGCAGTACTTC. Translated: CASSIVGSVSFYEQYF.

The chain joins TRBV5-1 to TRBJ2-7; the match to TRBD1 covers 8 bases. This CDR3 comprises 16 residues. The J segment lost 1 base and the V segment lost 3 bases, leaving 9 bases of the junction unmatched. Germline assignment: CDR1 SGHRS and CDR2 YFSETQ. The CDR3 bases are TGCGCCAGCAGCTCGGGCAGGGGGCCAGGTTCCTACGAGCAGTACTTC. This sequence encodes CASSSGRGPGSYEQYF.

The gene calls are TRBV7-6 and TRBJ2-3, with 10 bases fitting TRBD2. V was clipped by 5 bases and J by 0 bases; unmatched bases: 11. The CDR3 loop spans 18 amino acids. The germline CDR1 and CDR2 sequences are SGHVS and FNYEAQ. DNA of the CDR3: TGTGCCAGCAGCCAAGGGGGCGTAGCGGGGGGAAGCACAGATACGCAGTATTTT. Encoded protein: CASSQGGVAGGSTDTQYF.

The chain carries TRBV27 and TRBJ2-1; 8 positions match TRBD1. Germline loops: CDR1 MNHEY, CDR2 SMNVEV (reference sequence). V lost 2 bases to trimming and J lost 6 bases; unmatched junction nucleotides: 12. This CDR3 contains 17 residues. The CDR3: CASSLRRPGQVPNEQFF. The CDR3 bases are TGTGCCAGCAGTTTACGAAGGCCGGGACAGGTCCCCAATGAGCAGTTCTTC.

The V and J genes are TRBV9 and TRBJ2-3; perhaps TRBD1 as D (5 bases). The germline gives CDR1 SGDLS, CDR2 YYNGEE. Trimming removed 1 base from V and 4 bases from J, with 13 bases in between. CDR3 length: 15 amino acids. DNA for the CDR3: TGTGCCAGCAGCGTACTTGGTGGGGCAGCAGATACGCAGTATTTT. Translated: CASSVLGGAADTQYF.

The chain combines TRBV6-2 or TRBV6-3 with TRBJ2-7; TRBD1 matches 9 bases. Per the germline V gene, CDR1 is MNHEY and CDR2 is SVGEGT. The length of the CDR3 is 16 residues. V was pared by 4 bases and J by 1 base, with 8 bases of the junction left unmatched. The CDR3 DNA reads as TGTGCCAGCAGTTCCGCGGCGGGACAGGGTTCCTACGAGCAGTACTTC. This codes for CASSSAAGQGSYEQYF.

The V gene is TRBV11-2, the J gene TRBJ2-5, with a possible D match to TRBD2 (6 bases). The CDR3 sequence is 14 residues long. Deletions cut 1 base from V and 5 bases from J, with 11 bases between. Germline CDR1 is SGHAT and CDR2 is FQNNGV. The CDR3 reads CASSLAGVDETQYF. The DNA of the CDR3 is TGTGCCAGCAGCTTAGCGGGAGTTGATGAGACCCAGTACTTC.

The rearrangement links TRBV27 to TRBJ2-2, with 8 bases fitting TRBD1. This CDR3 contains 16 residues. Per germline, CDR1 MNHEY and CDR2 SMNVEV (reference sequence). After removal of 0 bases from V and 5 bases from J, the junction contained 5 bases not matched to a gene. CDR3 bases: TGTGCCAGCAGTTTATCCAGGGGGCGCGGAACCGGGGAGCTGTTTTTT. It codes for CASSLSRGRGTGELFF.

V gene TRBV27 combines with J gene TRBJ2-1; D is perhaps TRBD2 (6 bases). The CDR3 extends over 16 amino acids. Germline CDR1 and CDR2: MNHEY and SMNVEV (reference sequence). The ends were cut back, 8 bases at V and 6 bases at J, with 23 bases in the middle. Here the CDR3 DNA reads TGTGCCAGCTGTCTTGAACCGGGGCAGGGACTCAATGAGCAGTTCTTC. Its translation: CASCLEPGQGLNEQFF.

CDR3 in amino acids: CASSRARALFQETQYF. DNA of the CDR3: TGTGCCAGCAGTAGGGCCAGGGCCCTTTTTCAAGAGACCCAGTACTTC. This chain connects TRBV28 to TRBJ2-5; D possibly corresponds to TRBD1 (5 bases). The CDR3 length is 16 residues. The V and J ends lost 5 bases and 2 bases respectively, with 18 bases between them. The germline gives CDR1 MDHEN, CDR2 SYDVKM.

The chain carries TRBV19 and TRBJ1-1; 8 nucleotides match TRBD1. The CDR3 length is 13 residues. Germline CDR1 reads LNHDA; CDR2 reads SQIVND (reference sequence). After removal of 10 bases from V and 0 bases from J, the junction contained 4 bases not matched to a gene. The CDR3, as DNA: TGTGCCATATCAGGGGGCGTGAACACTGAAGCTTTCTTT. Its protein product is CAISGGVNTEAFF.

The count of this clone is one. The chain carries TRBV24-1 and TRBJ1-2; D remains unclear. The V and J ends lost 6 bases and 2 bases respectively, with 15 bases between them. Germline CDR1 reads KGHDR; CDR2 reads SFDVKD. CDR3 length: 15 amino acids. The CDR3 sequence is CATSSRGYVNYGYTF. Written as DNA, the CDR3 is TGTGCCACCAGTTCGCGCGGCTACGTGAACTATGGCTACACCTTC.

This chain joins TRBV9 and TRBJ2-1, with 7 bases lining up with TRBD2. Germline V gene lookup returns CDR1 SGDLS and CDR2 YYNGEE. This CDR3 is built from 17 residues. V lost 5 bases, J lost 11 bases, and 22 bases stayed unmatched. The CDR3: CASSDLVGRPRVDKQFF. The CDR3 nucleotides are TGTGCCAGCAGTGACCTTGTCGGGAGGCCACGGGTGGATAAGCAGTTCTTC.

This clone appeared once. The chain has TRBV6-6 and TRBJ2-5; D unclear. The length of the CDR3 is 14 residues. V was shortened by 6 bases and J by 1 base, with 12 bases between the two germline ends. CDR1 is MNHNY, CDR2 SVGAGI, per germline (reference sequence). As DNA, the CDR3 is TGTGCCAGCAGAAACCAGGTTTTCCAAGAGACCCAGTACTTC. It is translated as CASRNQVFQETQYF.

This chain uses TRBV6-1 with TRBJ1-1, with D unresolved. Germline V lookup: CDR1 MNHNS, CDR2 SASEGT. The CDR3 sequence is 12 residues long. Trimming pared 2 bases from V and 5 bases from J, leaving 6 bases between. This CDR3 reads CASSEIHTEAFF. The CDR3, as DNA: TGTGCCAGCAGTGAAATACATACTGAAGCTTTCTTT.

This chain uses TRBV19 with TRBJ2-1; 10 bases are shared with TRBD2. CDR1 LNHDA and CDR2 SQIVND come from the germline V gene (reference sequence). CDR3 size: 15 residues. The J segment lost 5 bases and the V segment lost 5 bases, leaving 6 bases of the junction unmatched. In DNA, the CDR3 is TGTGCCAGTAGTGTTTCTAGCGGGGGACACAATGAGCAGTTCTTC. Translation gives CASSVSSGGHNEQFF. Together with reference TRBV19 and TRBJ2-1, the CDR3 gives the full variable domain: DGGITQSPKYLFRKEGQNVTLSCEQNLNHDAMYWYRQDPGQGLRLIYYSQIVNDFQKGDIAEGYSVSREKKESFPLTVTSAQKNPTAFYLCASSVSSGGHNEQFFGPGTRLTVL.

CDR3 DNA sequence: TGTGCCAGCAAACTAGCGGGGGGGCTTCGAGAGACCCAGTACTTC. Translating gives CASKLAGGLRETQYF. The rearrangement joins TRBV2 to TRBJ2-5; 13 bases are a match to TRBD2. The junction had 6 bases not matched to a gene; V was cut back by 7 bases and J by 4 bases. There are 15 residues in the CDR3. CDR1 is SNHLY and CDR2 is FYNNEI in the germline V gene.

The chain is built from TRBV19 and TRBJ1-3; D is possibly TRBD1 (5 bases). The V end lost 6 bases, the J end lost 7 bases, and 16 bases lay between the germline ends. Germline V gene lookup returns CDR1 LNHDA and CDR2 SQIVND (reference sequence). This CDR3 has 14 residues. In DNA, the CDR3 is TGTGCCAGTAGCCCGGGGGGAGGAATGAACACCATATATTTT. This sequence encodes CASSPGGGMNTIYF.